This TCR beta chain was captured by sequencing in a study of T cell changes during pregnancy in multiple sclerosis. The table came from immunoSEQ multiplex PCR; TCRdb's copy has only in-frame clones and leaves some out. The table shows approximately 40,000 clones, with more than 85% occurring only once. J was trimmed by 6 bases and V by 5 bases; bases with no gene match: 7. CDR1 and CDR2 (germline): MRHNA, SNTAGT. The CDR3 totals 16 residues. The material sequenced was CD8+ T cells from peripheral blood mononuclear cells, taken in the third trimester of pregnancy. The clonotype was recovered from a female donor with multiple sclerosis, enrolled in a pregnancy study. The rearrangement links TRBV6-4 to TRBJ2-3, with 14 bases lining up with TRBD2. The CDR3 here is CASSPGTSGGQDTQYF. Written as DNA, the CDR3 is TGTGCCAGCAGTCCCGGGACTAGCGGGGGACAGGATACGCAGTATTTT.